This paragraph reports one T cell receptor (beta chain). Its antigen is currently unknown. The sample is drawn from a study of T-cell memory formation after mild COVID-19. As for the study in general: Clusters were largely donor specific. General study points: Shrinking CD4+ clones were chiefly CM and EM; CD8+ ones were chiefly EMRA. A subset of responding clones appeared in pre-infection memory, suggesting cross-reactive memory joined.

Constant-segment primers served in 5'RACE that generated TCR alpha and TCR beta cDNA libraries bearing sample barcodes and UMIs. TCRdb recomputed calls from the 5' RACE reads with MiXCR, one row per CDR3 protein. Among more than 350,000 distinct CDR3 sequences listed, over 20% were seen once. V dropped 7 bases and J dropped 0 bases, with 9 bases sitting between them. Germline V lookup: CDR1 MNHEY, CDR2 SVGEGT. This CDR3 spans 13 amino acids. The chain couples TRBV6-2 or TRBV6-3 to TRBJ1-1; no reliable D call. Specimen: PBMCs or a T cell subset sorted from them (not recorded which). This sequence was found in an adult woman who had mild COVID-19 (a few samples of this study predate the infection). Cell type and time point are not known. CDR3 nucleotide sequence: TGTGCCAGCATCTCAGGCGTGAACACTGAAGCTTTCTTT. Encoded protein: CASISGVNTEAFF.